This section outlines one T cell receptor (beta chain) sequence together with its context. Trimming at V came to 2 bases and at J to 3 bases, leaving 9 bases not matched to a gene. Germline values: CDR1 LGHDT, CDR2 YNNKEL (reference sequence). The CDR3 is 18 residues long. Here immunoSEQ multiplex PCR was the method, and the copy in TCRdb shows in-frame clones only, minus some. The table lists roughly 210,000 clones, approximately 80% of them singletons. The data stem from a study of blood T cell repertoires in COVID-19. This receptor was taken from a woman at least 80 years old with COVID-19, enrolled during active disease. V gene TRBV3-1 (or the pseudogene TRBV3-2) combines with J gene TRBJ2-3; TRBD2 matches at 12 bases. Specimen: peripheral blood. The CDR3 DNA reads TGTGCCAGCAGCCAAACCTTCCTAGCGGGGGGGCGTACAGATACGCAGTATTTT. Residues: CASSQTFLAGGRTDTQYF.